A single sample is the source of the 32 T cell receptor beta chains below, sequenced in a study of blood T cells in healthy people across ages. A second PCR, run for about 6 to 11 cycles, used a sample-barcoded 5' primer plus a J-beta primer mix. MiXCR, run by TCRdb on the 5' RACE reads, gives a single entry per CDR3 protein. This sample has 2 million or so distinct CDR3 sequences, with less than 50% found just once. Sequencing was performed on blood. The receptors shown here come from a woman aged 40-49 years in good health.

V and J are TRBV24-1 and TRBJ2-5; the match to TRBD1 covers 8 bases. The CDR3 length is 13 residues. The junction had 5 bases not matched to a gene; V was cut back by 7 bases and J by 5 bases. The germline V gene has CDR1 KGHDR and CDR2 SFDVKD. The DNA of the CDR3 is TGTGCCACCAGCGGACAGGGTCAGGAGACCCAGTACTTC. It translates to CATSGQGQETQYF.

This clonotype was observed a few times. The CDR3 DNA reads as TGTGCCAGCAGCTTAGTTGGCGGGACAGCCAAAAACATTCAGTACTTC. It yields the protein CASSLVGGTAKNIQYF. The chain links TRBV7-2 to TRBJ2-4, with a tentative D call TRBD2 (6 bases). From germline, CDR1 is SGHTA and CDR2 FQGNSA. Trimming took off 1 base at V and 0 bases at J, with 10 bases between the two ends. The CDR3 totals 16 residues.

This clonotype was observed a handful of times. V gene TRBV7-2 combines with J gene TRBJ1-2; D remains ambiguous. The CDR3 length is 12 residues. Germline assignment: CDR1 SGHTA and CDR2 FQGNSA. Trimming stripped 5 bases from V and 5 bases from J, with 9 bases between. The CDR3 loop reads CASSPWDYGYTF. The CDR3 DNA sequence: TGTGCCAGCAGCCCGTGGGATTATGGCTACACCTTC.

This clonotype has more than one count but fewer than ten. V usage is TRBV15 and J usage is TRBJ2-1; D perhaps matches TRBD2 (6 bases). V was shortened by 0 bases and J by 6 bases, with 12 bases between the two germline ends. Germline V lookup: CDR1 LNHNV, CDR2 YYDKDF (reference sequence). This CDR3 region has 15 residues. In DNA, the CDR3 is TGTGCCACCAGCAGAGATCGGGGGTCTCTCAATGAGCAGTTCTTC. Translation: CATSRDRGSLNEQFF.

The table lists this clonotype with a few counts. This chain uses TRBV12-3 or TRBV12-4 with TRBJ2-1; D is undetermined. Deletions cut 6 bases from V and 8 bases from J, with 8 bases between. The CDR3 extends over 11 amino acids. The CDR3 protein is CASRSQYEQFF. The DNA for the CDR3 is TGTGCCAGCAGGTCTCAGTATGAGCAGTTCTTC.

The V and J genes are TRBV12-3 or TRBV12-4 and TRBJ2-5, with D perhaps given as TRBD1 or TRBD2 (6 bases each). There are 17 residues in the CDR3. Between the trimmed V and J ends, which lost 6 bases and 1 base, there was a span of 21 bases. DNA of the CDR3: TGTGCCAGCAGCTTGGGACATAAACGGGAGTCCCAAGAGACCCAGTACTTC. This codes for CASSLGHKRESQETQYF.

The chain uses TRBV7-2 and TRBJ1-4, with TRBD1 matching 7 bases. After removal of 5 bases from V and 5 bases from J, the junction contained 8 bases not matched to a gene. The CDR3 is made up of 15 amino acids. Germline V gene sequence: CDR1 SGHTA, CDR2 FQGNSA. The CDR3 protein is CASSAHRGVNEKLFF. DNA for the CDR3: TGTGCCAGCAGCGCCCACAGGGGTGTAAATGAAAAACTGTTTTTT. The full variable domain, completed using reference TRBV7-2 and TRBJ1-4, is GAGVSQSPSNKVTEKGKDVELRCDPISGHTALYWYRQSLGQGLEFLIYFQGNSAPDKSGLPSDRFSAERTGGSVSTLTIQRTQQEDSAVYLCASSAHRGVNEKLFFGSGTQLSVL.

The J gene is TRBJ2-5, the V gene TRBV5-1; 10 bases align to TRBD2. Germline-derived CDR1 and CDR2 are SGHRS and YFSETQ. The V gene end was trimmed by 2 bases and the J gene end by 2 bases; junction bases not matched to a gene: 9. The CDR3 consists of 17 residues. The CDR3 loop is CASSLKLAGWRQETQYF. CDR3 in DNA: TGCGCCAGCAGCTTAAAACTAGCGGGGTGGAGGCAAGAGACCCAGTACTTC.

Remarks on this clonotype: The junction departs from the called germline gene at one end, perhaps through a read error. The chain links TRBV28 to TRBJ1-6, with D hard to call. This CDR3 is built from 15 residues. Germline V gives CDR1 MDHEN, CDR2 SYDVKM. DNA for the CDR3: TGTGCCGGCAGTTCCCCTAGCTCCTATAATTCACCCCTCCACTTT. Its protein product is CAGSSPSSYNSPLHF. The variable domain in full, completed from reference TRBV28 and TRBJ1-6, reads DVKVTQSSRYLVKRTGEKVFLECVQDMDHENMFWYRQDPGLGLRLIYFSYDVKMKEKGDIPEGYSVSREKKERFSLILESASTNQTSMYLCAGSSPSSYNSPLHFGNGTRLTVT.

This clonotype occurred a few times. The rearrangement uses TRBV12-3 or TRBV12-4 and TRBJ2-7, with D possibly being TRBD1 (6 bases). Trimming took off 6 bases at V and 3 bases at J, with 24 bases between the two ends. The CDR3 spans 17 residues. The CDR3 coding sequence is TGTGCCAGCAGCCATGGACAGACCTCAGCTCTTGGCTACGAGCAGTACTTC. This encodes CASSHGQTSALGYEQYF.

This chain uses TRBV7-2 with TRBJ2-5; D remains unclear. Trimming removed 5 bases at V and 4 bases at J, with 11 bases between. The CDR3 extends over 13 amino acids. The germline CDR1 and CDR2 sequences are SGHTA and FQGNSA. The CDR3 coding sequence is TGTGCCAGCAGCCCCATTTTAAGAGAGACCCAGTACTTC. It codes for CASSPILRETQYF.

The J gene is TRBJ1-6, the V gene TRBV9; no definite D call. V lost 0 bases and J 5 bases, leaving 9 bases between the germline ends. Germline V gene lookup returns CDR1 SGDLS and CDR2 YYNGEE. The CDR3 length is 15 residues. The CDR3 DNA follows: TGTGCCAGCAGCGTAGAGGGCAGAAATAATTCACCCCTCCACTTT. Its translation: CASSVEGRNNSPLHF.

The chain joins TRBV6-5 to TRBJ2-1, with D possibly TRBD1 on 6 matching bases. This CDR3 has 14 amino acids. Per germline, CDR1 MNHEY and CDR2 SVGAGI. Trimming took off 4 bases at V and 4 bases at J, with 11 bases between the two ends. The CDR3 here is CASSSADRYNEQFF. The CDR3 nucleotides are TGTGCCAGCAGTTCAGCCGACAGGTACAATGAGCAGTTCTTC.

CDR3 residues: CASSSLEGSNYNEQFF. The CDR3 bases are TGTGCCAGCAGCTCCCTCGAAGGGTCCAACTACAATGAGCAGTTCTTC. This rearrangement joins TRBV11-1 to TRBJ2-1; D unresolved. V lost 4 bases, J lost 3 bases, and 16 bases lay in between. Germline CDR1 reads SGHAT; CDR2 reads FQDESV (reference sequence). This CDR3 is 16 amino acids long.

This clonotype has more than one count but fewer than ten. The V gene is TRBV20-1, the J gene TRBJ1-6; perhaps TRBD1 as D (5 bases). Germline lookup yields CDR1 DFQATT and CDR2 SNEGSKA (reference sequence). V lost 1 base and J lost 0, with 13 bases in between. The CDR3 extends over 17 amino acids. The CDR3 region has the DNA TGCAGTGCTAGAGGTGAAAGGGGAAGCTCCTATAATTCACCCCTCCACTTT. Translating it yields CSARGERGSSYNSPLHF.

This clonotype was detected once. At one end the junction does not follow the germline gene, possibly because of a read error. In DNA form, the CDR3 reads TGTGCCAGCAGCCCGAGAGGGCTAGCGGGGGGTAATGGGCAGTTCTTC. This translates into CASSPRGLAGGNGQFF. This sequence joins TRBV7-2 and TRBJ2-1; 11 bases agree with TRBD2. CDR1 is SGHTA, CDR2 FQGNSA, per germline. The CDR3 length is 16 residues.

V gene TRBV2 combines with J gene TRBJ2-4; 10 bases fit TRBD1. The CDR3 is 15 amino acids. V gave up 7 bases and J gave up 5 bases; unmatched junction bases: 8. Germline CDR1 and CDR2: SNHLY and FYNNEI. The CDR3 DNA follows: TGTGCCAGCAAATCTGGGACAGGGGACGAAAACATTCAGTACTTC. Translation: CASKSGTGDENIQYF.

This clonotype turned up a few times. V usage is TRBV12-3 or TRBV12-4 and J usage is TRBJ2-3; D is possibly TRBD1 (6 bases). The CDR3 spans 15 residues. Trimming took off 5 bases at V and 2 bases at J, with 14 bases between the two ends. The CDR3 DNA reads as TGTGCCAGCAGTCCACCCGGACAGCACACAGATACGCAGTATTTT. It specifies CASSPPGQHTDTQYF.

The J gene is TRBJ2-6, the V gene TRBV20-1, with unresolved D. V gave up 2 bases and J gave up 4 bases, with 3 bases separating them. This CDR3 is 12 amino acids long. Germline assignment: CDR1 DFQATT and CDR2 SNEGSKA (reference sequence). This CDR3 is CSARQGANVLTF. CDR3 DNA sequence: TGCAGTGCTAGACAAGGGGCCAACGTCCTGACTTTC.

The V gene is TRBV20-1, the J gene TRBJ1-2, with D possibly being TRBD1 (5 bases). The CDR3 runs to 14 residues. Trimming left V 0 bases short and J 3 bases short, with 11 bases between. Germline values: CDR1 DFQATT, CDR2 SNEGSKA (reference sequence). The CDR3 DNA sequence: TGCAGTGCTAGAGATAGGGGCCGCTACTATGGCTACACCTTC. This encodes CSARDRGRYYGYTF.

A few counts support this clonotype. The chain carries TRBV11-2 and TRBJ2-3; D unclear. V dropped 6 bases and J dropped 6 bases, with 13 bases sitting between them. Germline values: CDR1 SGHAT, CDR2 FQNNGV. This CDR3 has 13 amino acids. The CDR3 DNA reads as TGTGCCAGCAGTCTCCAGGATTGGGATACGCAGTATTTT. Encoded protein: CASSLQDWDTQYF. Complete variable domain (other parts from reference TRBV11-2 and TRBJ2-3): EAGVAQSPRYKIIEKRQSVAFWCNPISGHATLYWYQQILGQGPKLLIQFQNNGVVDDSQLPKDRFSAERLKGVDSTLKIQPAKLEDSAVYLCASSLQDWDTQYFGPGTRLTVL.

This clonotype occurred a few times. The chain carries TRBV7-2 and TRBJ2-4; weak D call: TRBD1 (6 bases). The CDR3 extends over 20 amino acids. Trimming removed 6 bases from V and 0 bases from J, with 27 bases in between. Germline lookup yields CDR1 SGHTA and CDR2 FQGNSA. The CDR3 sequence: CASSPRSWTVKALAKNIQYF. The DNA of the CDR3 is TGTGCCAGCAGTCCCCGCTCGTGGACAGTAAAGGCTCTAGCCAAAAACATTCAGTACTTC.

DNA for the CDR3: TGTGCCAGCAGCTTGGGGGACATCTACCTCCACTTT. Translation: CASSLGDIYLHF. This chain connects TRBV5-6 to TRBJ1-6; the D gene is possibly TRBD1 (6 bases). Deletions cut 0 bases from V and 15 bases from J, with 10 bases between. The CDR3 totals 12 residues. The V gene's germline CDR1 is SGHDT and CDR2 YYEEEE.

This clonotype turned up a few times. The rearrangement uses TRBV20-1 and TRBJ2-5; D may be TRBD1 (5 bases). The germline V and J ends were trimmed by 6 bases and 1 base, with 15 bases remaining between them. Germline-derived CDR1 and CDR2 are DFQATT and SNEGSKA (reference sequence). This CDR3 contains 14 residues. The CDR3: CSASPLTVQETQYF. CDR3 coding DNA: TGCAGTGCCTCTCCCTTGACAGTCCAAGAGACCCAGTACTTC.

This sequence joins TRBV5-1 and TRBJ2-1; D perhaps matches TRBD2 (6 bases). Trimming stripped 0 bases from V and 4 bases from J, with 14 bases between. The CDR3 spans 16 residues. The germline V gene has CDR1 SGHRS and CDR2 YFSETQ. This CDR3 is CASSLAGGGKYNEQFF. In nucleotides, the CDR3 is TGCGCCAGCAGCTTGGCGGGTGGGGGGAAATACAATGAGCAGTTCTTC.

V usage is TRBV7-2 and J usage is TRBJ2-7; 11 bases align to TRBD1. The J call may be wrong; the DNA end is better matched by TRBJ2-5. The germline V gene encodes CDR1 SGHTA and CDR2 FQGNSA. This CDR3 has 17 residues. The CDR3 bases are TGTGCCAGCAGCTTAACCTTCGGACAGGGGGCCAGGGGGACCCAGTACTTC. Protein: CASSLTFGQGARGTQYF.

This chain uses TRBV7-2 with TRBJ2-1; 10 nucleotides agree with TRBD2. Losses at the gene ends were 6 bases for V and 4 bases for J; bases not matched to a gene: 6. Germline assignment: CDR1 SGHTA and CDR2 FQGNSA. The CDR3 loop spans 15 amino acids. The CDR3 DNA reads TGTGCCAGCAGAGAGCGGGGGGGCCGGTACAATGAGCAGTTCTTC. Its translation is CASRERGGRYNEQFF.

This chain connects TRBV4-3 to TRBJ2-5, with a tentative D call TRBD2 (5 bases). The CDR3 is 15 residues long. Trimming shortened V by 0 bases and J by 11 bases, and 19 bases separated the two germline ends. Germline CDR1 is LGHNA and CDR2 is YSLEER. This CDR3 reads CASSQEGVERNEQYF. In DNA, the CDR3 is TGCGCCAGCAGCCAAGAGGGCGTAGAGCGGAATGAGCAGTACTTC.

The CDR3 region is CASSGMAHVGSDTQYF. CDR3 nucleotides: TGTGCCAGCAGTGGGATGGCTCACGTAGGGTCAGATACGCAGTATTTT. This chain uses TRBV27 with TRBJ2-3, with D hard to call. Germline lookup yields CDR1 MNHEY and CDR2 SMNVEV (reference sequence). With 5 bases removed from V and 4 bases from J, the gap between germline ends came to 19 bases. CDR3 size: 16 residues.

The table lists this clonotype with a count of one. This chain joins TRBV4-3 and TRBJ1-3; the D is unclear. The V gene lost 2 bases and the J gene lost 1 base, with 9 bases spanning the gap. From germline, CDR1 is LGHNA and CDR2 YSLEER. This CDR3 spans 15 amino acids. Written as DNA, the CDR3 is TGCGCCAGCAGCCAAATTAGGGAGTCTGGAAACACCATATATTTT. Translation gives CASSQIRESGNTIYF.

The genes are TRBV28 and TRBJ2-1; TRBD2 matches at 10 bases. Per the germline V gene, CDR1 is MDHEN and CDR2 is SYDVKM. J gave up 0 bases and V 4 bases, and 9 bases lay outside the gene matches. This CDR3 has 18 residues. CDR3 protein: CASSSPGLARSSYNEQFF. Written as DNA, the CDR3 is TGTGCCAGCAGTTCTCCGGGACTAGCGCGCAGCTCCTACAATGAGCAGTTCTTC.

This clonotype showed up just a few times. V usage is TRBV12-3 or TRBV12-4 and J usage is TRBJ2-1, with TRBD1 identical over 9 bases. Trimming took 7 bases from V and 8 from J; bases not matched to a gene: 12. CDR3 length equals 15 residues. The CDR3 DNA follows: TGTGCCAGCAACATCTGGGGGACAGGGTCTGATGAGCAGTTCTTC. It translates to CASNIWGTGSDEQFF.